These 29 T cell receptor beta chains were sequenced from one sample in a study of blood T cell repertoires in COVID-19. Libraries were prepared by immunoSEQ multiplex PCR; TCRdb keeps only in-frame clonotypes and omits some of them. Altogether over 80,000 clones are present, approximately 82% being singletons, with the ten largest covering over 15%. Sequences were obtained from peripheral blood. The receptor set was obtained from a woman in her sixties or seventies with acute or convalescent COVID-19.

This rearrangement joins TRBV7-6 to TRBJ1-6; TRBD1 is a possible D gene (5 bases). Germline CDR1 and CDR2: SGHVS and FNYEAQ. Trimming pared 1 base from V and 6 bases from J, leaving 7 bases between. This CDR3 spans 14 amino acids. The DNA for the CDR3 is TGTGCCAGCAGCTTAGGAGACAGTAATTCACCCCTCCACTTT. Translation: CASSLGDSNSPLHF. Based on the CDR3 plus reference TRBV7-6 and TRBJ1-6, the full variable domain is GAGVSQSPRYKVTKRGQDVALRCDPISGHVSLYWYRQALGQGPEFLTYFNYEAQQDKSGLPNDRFSAERPEGSISTLTIQRTEQRDSAMYRCASSLGDSNSPLHFGNGTRLTVT.

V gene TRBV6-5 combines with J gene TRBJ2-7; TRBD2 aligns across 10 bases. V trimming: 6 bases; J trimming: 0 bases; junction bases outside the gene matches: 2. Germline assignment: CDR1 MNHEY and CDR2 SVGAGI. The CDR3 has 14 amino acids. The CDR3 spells CASRTSGYSYEQYF. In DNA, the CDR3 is TGTGCCAGCAGGACTAGCGGGTACTCCTACGAGCAGTACTTC.

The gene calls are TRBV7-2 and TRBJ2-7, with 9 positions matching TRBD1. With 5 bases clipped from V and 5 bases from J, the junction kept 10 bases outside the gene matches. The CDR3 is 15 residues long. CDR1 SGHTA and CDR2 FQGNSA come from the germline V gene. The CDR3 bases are TGTGCCAGCAGCATTACCGGGACAGGGTACGACGAGCAGTACTTC. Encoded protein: CASSITGTGYDEQYF.

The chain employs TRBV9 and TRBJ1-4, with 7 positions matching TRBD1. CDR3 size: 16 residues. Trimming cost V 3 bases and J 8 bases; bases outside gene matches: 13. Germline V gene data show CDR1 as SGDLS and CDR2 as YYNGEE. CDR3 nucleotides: TGTGCCAGCAGCGGATACCCCCGGGACAGTGGCGAAAAACTGTTTTTT. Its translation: CASSGYPRDSGEKLFF.

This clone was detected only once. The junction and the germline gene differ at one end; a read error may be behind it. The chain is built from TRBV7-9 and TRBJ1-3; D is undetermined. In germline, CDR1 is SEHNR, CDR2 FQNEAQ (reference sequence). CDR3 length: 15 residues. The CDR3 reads CATSGQALSGNTIYF. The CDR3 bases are TGTGCCACCAGCGGGCAGGCCCTCTCTGGAAACACCATATATTTT.

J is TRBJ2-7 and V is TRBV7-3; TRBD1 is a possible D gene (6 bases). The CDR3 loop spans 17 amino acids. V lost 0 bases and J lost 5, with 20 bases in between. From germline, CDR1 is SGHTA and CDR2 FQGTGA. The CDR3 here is CASSLTRTAAGGNEQYF. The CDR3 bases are TGTGCCAGCAGCTTAACGCGGACAGCTGCCGGAGGTAACGAGCAGTACTTC.

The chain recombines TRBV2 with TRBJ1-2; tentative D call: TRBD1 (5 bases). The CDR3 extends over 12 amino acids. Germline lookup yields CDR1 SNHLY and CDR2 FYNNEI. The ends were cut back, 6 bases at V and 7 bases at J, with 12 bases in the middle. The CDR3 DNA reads TGTGCCAGCAGGGACACCTACTTTGGCTACACCTTC. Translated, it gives CASRDTYFGYTF.

Here the CDR3 DNA reads TGTGCCAGCAGCTTAGGGCAGGGGACTGAAGCTTTCTTT. This sequence encodes CASSLGQGTEAFF. The chain combines TRBV11-2 with TRBJ1-1; D is possibly TRBD1 (6 bases). Germline CDR1 SGHAT, CDR2 FQNNGV. This CDR3 region has 13 residues. The V end lost 1 base, the J end lost 5 bases, and 8 bases lay between the germline ends.

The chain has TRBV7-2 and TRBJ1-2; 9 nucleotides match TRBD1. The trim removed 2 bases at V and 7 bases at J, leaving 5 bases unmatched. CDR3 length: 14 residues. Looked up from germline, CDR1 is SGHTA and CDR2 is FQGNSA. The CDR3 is CASSLPTGGSGYTF. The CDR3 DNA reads TGTGCCAGCAGCTTACCGACAGGGGGGTCTGGCTACACCTTC.

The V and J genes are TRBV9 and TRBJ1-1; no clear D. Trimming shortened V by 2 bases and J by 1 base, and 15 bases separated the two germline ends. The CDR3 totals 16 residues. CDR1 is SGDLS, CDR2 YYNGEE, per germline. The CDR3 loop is CASSVYTRVGNTEAFF. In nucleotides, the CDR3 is TGTGCCAGCAGCGTGTATACCCGGGTGGGGAACACTGAAGCTTTCTTT.

The CDR3 region is CASSGQSYEQYF. The CDR3 DNA sequence: TGTGCCAGCTCAGGACAGTCCTACGAGCAGTACTTC. The chain joins TRBV12-3 or TRBV12-4 to TRBJ2-7; weak D call: TRBD1 (6 bases). This CDR3 contains 12 residues. The V end was cut by 8 bases, the J end by 1 base, with 9 bases between.

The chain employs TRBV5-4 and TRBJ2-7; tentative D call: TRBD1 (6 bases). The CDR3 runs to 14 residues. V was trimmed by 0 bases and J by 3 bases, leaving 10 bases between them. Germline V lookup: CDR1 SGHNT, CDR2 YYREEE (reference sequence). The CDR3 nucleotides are TGTGCCAGCAGCTTGGACAGGGCCCGCTACGAGCAGTACTTC. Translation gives CASSLDRARYEQYF.

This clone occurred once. CDR3 DNA: TGTGCCAGCAGCCGGGGCAGTTCCTCTGGAAACACCATATATTTT. As protein: CASSRGSSSGNTIYF. V usage is TRBV3-1 (or the pseudogene TRBV3-2) and J usage is TRBJ1-3, with D possibly TRBD1 on 5 matching bases. The CDR3 sequence is 15 residues long. V dropped 4 bases and J dropped 0 bases, with 10 bases sitting between them. Germline V gene lookup returns CDR1 LGHDT and CDR2 YNNKEL (reference sequence).

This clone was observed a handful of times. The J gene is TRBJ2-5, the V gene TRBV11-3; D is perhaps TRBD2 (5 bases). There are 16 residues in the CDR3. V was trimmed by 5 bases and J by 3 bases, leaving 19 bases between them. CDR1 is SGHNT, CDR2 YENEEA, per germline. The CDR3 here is CASSPGGWRVEETQYF. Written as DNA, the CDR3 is TGTGCCAGCAGCCCCGGCGGATGGCGGGTTGAAGAGACCCAGTACTTC.

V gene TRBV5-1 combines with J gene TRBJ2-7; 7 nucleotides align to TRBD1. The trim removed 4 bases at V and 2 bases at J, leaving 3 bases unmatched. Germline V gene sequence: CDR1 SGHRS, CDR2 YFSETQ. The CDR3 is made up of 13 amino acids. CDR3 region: CASSRDSPYEQYF. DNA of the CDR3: TGCGCCAGCAGCCGGGACAGTCCCTACGAGCAGTACTTC.

CDR3 region: CASSLSPTITGGNGYTF. The CDR3 nucleotides read TGTGCCAGCAGCTTAAGCCCCACAATTACAGGGGGCAATGGCTACACCTTC. The rearrangement uses TRBV7-3 and TRBJ1-2, with TRBD1 matching over 9 bases. With 1 base clipped from V and 6 bases from J, the junction kept 12 bases outside the gene matches. Germline values: CDR1 SGHTA, CDR2 FQGTGA. The CDR3 is 17 amino acids.

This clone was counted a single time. The CDR3 nucleotides read TGCGCCAGCAGCGCACGGGGGGCCCTTAACGAGCAGTACTTC. Translated: CASSARGALNEQYF. The chain uses TRBV5-1 and TRBJ2-7; D perhaps matches TRBD2 (7 bases). CDR1 is SGHRS and CDR2 is YFSETQ in the germline V gene. The V end was cut by 4 bases, the J end by 5 bases, with 16 bases between. The CDR3 runs to 14 residues.

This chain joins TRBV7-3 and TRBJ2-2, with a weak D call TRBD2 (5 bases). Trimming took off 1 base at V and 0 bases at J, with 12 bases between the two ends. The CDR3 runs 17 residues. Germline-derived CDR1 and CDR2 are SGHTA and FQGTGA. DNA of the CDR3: TGTGCCAGCAGCTTAAATCGGGAATCTGCGAACACCGGGGAGCTGTTTTTT. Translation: CASSLNRESANTGELFF.

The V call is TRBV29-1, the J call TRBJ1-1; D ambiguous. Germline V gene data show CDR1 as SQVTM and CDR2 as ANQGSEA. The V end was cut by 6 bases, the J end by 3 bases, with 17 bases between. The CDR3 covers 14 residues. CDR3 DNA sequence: TGCAGCGTAACACCCCGGGGTGTGGACACTGAAGCTTTCTTT. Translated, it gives CSVTPRGVDTEAFF.

This CDR3 reads CASTLTYGTAQAFF. DNA for the CDR3: TGTGCCAGCACCCTGACCTACGGGACAGCTCAAGCTTTCTTT. This chain joins TRBV6-5 and TRBJ1-1, with 7 positions matching TRBD1. The CDR3 loop spans 14 amino acids. Germline V lookup: CDR1 MNHEY, CDR2 SVGAGI. J lost 9 bases, V lost 7 bases, and 14 bases had no gene match.

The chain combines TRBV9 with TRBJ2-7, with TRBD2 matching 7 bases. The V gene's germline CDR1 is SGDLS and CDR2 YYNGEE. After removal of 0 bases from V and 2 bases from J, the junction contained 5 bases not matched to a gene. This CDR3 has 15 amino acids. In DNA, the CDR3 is TGTGCCAGCAGCGTAGGTCCTAGCGGTACCTACGAGCAGTACTTC. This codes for CASSVGPSGTYEQYF.

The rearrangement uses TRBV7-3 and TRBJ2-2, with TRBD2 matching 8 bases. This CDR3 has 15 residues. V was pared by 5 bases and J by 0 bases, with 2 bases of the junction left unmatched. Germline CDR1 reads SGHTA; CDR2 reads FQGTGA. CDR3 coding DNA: TGTGCCAGCAGCGCACTAGCGGCGAACACCGGGGAGCTGTTTTTT. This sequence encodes CASSALAANTGELFF.

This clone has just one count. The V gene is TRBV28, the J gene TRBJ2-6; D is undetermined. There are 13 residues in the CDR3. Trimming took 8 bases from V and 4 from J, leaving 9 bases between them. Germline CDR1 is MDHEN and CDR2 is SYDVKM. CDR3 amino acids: CASEPRGANVLTF. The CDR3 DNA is TGTGCCAGCGAACCCAGGGGGGCCAACGTCCTGACTTTC. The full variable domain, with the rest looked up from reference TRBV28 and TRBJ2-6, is DVKVTQSSRYLVKRTGEKVFLECVQDMDHENMFWYRQDPGLGLRLIYFSYDVKMKEKGDIPEGYSVSREKKERFSLILESASTNQTSMYLCASEPRGANVLTFGAGSRLTVL.

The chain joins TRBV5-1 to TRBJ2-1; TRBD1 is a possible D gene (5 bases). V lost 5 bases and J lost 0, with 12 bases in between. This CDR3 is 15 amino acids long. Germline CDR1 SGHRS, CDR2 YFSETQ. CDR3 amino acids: CASSALRDSYNEQFF. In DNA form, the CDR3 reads TGCGCCAGCAGTGCCCTCAGGGACTCCTACAATGAGCAGTTCTTC.

The CDR3 coding sequence is TGTGCCAGCAGTTTGCTCCCGGGACAGGGGGCGGAGGATGGCTACACCTTC. The encoded protein is CASSLLPGQGAEDGYTF. The chain couples TRBV28 to TRBJ1-2, with 12 bases that match TRBD1. Germline V gene lookup returns CDR1 MDHEN and CDR2 SYDVKM. J gave up 6 bases and V 3 bases, and 11 bases lay outside the gene matches. This CDR3 has 17 residues.

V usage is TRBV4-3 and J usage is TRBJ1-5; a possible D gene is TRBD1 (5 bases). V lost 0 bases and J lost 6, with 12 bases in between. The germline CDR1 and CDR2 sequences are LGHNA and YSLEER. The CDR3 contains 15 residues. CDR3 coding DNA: TGCGCCAGCAGCCAAGATGGACTGGGGGGTCAGCCCCAGCATTTT. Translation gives CASSQDGLGGQPQHF.

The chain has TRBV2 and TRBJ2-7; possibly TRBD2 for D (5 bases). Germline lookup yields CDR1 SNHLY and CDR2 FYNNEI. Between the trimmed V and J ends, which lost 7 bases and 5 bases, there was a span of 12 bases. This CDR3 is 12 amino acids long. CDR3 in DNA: TGTGCCAGCAATGAGCGGAGCGACGAGCAGTACTTC. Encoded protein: CASNERSDEQYF.

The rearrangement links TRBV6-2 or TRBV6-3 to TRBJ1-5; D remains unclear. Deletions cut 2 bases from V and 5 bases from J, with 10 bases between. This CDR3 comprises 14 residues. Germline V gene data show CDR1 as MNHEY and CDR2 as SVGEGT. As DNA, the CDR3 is TGTGCCAGCAGTTACGGCAGGCGAGATCAGCCCCAGCATTTT. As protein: CASSYGRRDQPQHF.

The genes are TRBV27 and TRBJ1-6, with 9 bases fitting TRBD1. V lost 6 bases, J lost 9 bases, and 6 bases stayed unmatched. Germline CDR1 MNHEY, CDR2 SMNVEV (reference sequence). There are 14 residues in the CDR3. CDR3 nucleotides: TGTGCCAGCAGCCGGGACAGGGCACCTTCACCCCTCCACTTT. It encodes CASSRDRAPSPLHF.